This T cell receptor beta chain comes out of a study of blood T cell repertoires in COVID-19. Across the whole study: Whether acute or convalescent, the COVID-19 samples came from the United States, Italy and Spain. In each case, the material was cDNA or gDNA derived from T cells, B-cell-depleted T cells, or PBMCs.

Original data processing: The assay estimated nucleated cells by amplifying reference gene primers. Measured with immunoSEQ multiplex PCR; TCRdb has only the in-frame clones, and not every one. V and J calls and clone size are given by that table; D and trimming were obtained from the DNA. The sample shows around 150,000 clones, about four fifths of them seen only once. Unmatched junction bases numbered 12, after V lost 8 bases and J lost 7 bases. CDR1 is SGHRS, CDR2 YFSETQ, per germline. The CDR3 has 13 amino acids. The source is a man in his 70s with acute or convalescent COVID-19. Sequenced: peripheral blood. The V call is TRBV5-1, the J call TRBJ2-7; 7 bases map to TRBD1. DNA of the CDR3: TGCGCCAGTAGACAGGGCGGAGGTCAGGAGCAGTACTTC. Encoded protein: CASRQGGGQEQYF.